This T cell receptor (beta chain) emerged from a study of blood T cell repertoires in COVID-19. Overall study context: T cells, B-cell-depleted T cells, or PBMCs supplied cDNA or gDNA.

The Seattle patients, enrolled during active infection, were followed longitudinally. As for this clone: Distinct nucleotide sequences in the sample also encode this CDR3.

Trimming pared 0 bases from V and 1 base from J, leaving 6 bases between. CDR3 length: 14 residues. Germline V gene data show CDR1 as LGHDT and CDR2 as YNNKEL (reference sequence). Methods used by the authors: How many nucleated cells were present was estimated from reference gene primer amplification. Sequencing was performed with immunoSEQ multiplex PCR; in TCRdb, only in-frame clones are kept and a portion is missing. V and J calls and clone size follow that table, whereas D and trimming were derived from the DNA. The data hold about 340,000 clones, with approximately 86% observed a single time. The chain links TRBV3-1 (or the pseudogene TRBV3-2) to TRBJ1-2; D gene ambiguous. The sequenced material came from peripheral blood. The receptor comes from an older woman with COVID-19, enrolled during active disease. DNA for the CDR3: TGTGCCAGCAGCCAAGACCCGGTTAACTATGGCTACACCTTC. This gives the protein CASSQDPVNYGYTF.